Following are 31 T cell receptor beta chains from one sample sequenced in a study of blood T cell repertoires in COVID-19. Sequenced by immunoSEQ multiplex PCR; TCRdb stores in-frame clones only, minus some. The table lists tens of thousands of clones, roughly 85% of them singletons, with roughly 34% in the top ten. Sequencing input: peripheral blood. These receptors came from a woman over 75 with COVID-19, enrolled during active disease.

The V call is TRBV5-5, the J call TRBJ1-1; D is ambiguous. Trimming removed 4 bases at V and 8 bases at J, with 9 bases between. The V gene's germline CDR1 is SGHKS and CDR2 YYEKEE (reference sequence). The CDR3 length is 11 residues. For the CDR3, the DNA is TGTGCCAGCAGCCTAGTACGAGAAGCTTTCTTT. Protein sequence: CASSLVREAFF.

The V gene is TRBV14, the J gene TRBJ2-3; D not certain. Deletions cut 0 bases from V and 7 bases from J, with 5 bases between. Germline values: CDR1 SGHDN, CDR2 FVKESK. This CDR3 is 12 amino acids long. As DNA, the CDR3 is TGTGCCAGCAGCCAAGATTTAAATACGCAGTATTTT. This encodes CASSQDLNTQYF.

Worth noting for this clone: Distinct nucleotide sequences in the sample also encode this CDR3. The V and J genes are TRBV18 and TRBJ2-5; possibly TRBD1 for D (5 bases). Trimming left V 3 bases short and J 4 bases short, with 6 bases between. There are 12 residues in the CDR3. Germline V gene sequence: CDR1 KGHSH, CDR2 LQKENI. The CDR3 reads CASSPQGETQYF. In nucleotides, the CDR3 is TGTGCCAGCTCACCCCAGGGAGAGACCCAGTACTTC.

The chain employs TRBV4-3 and TRBJ2-5; 7 bases match TRBD1. Germline CDR1 LGHNA, CDR2 YSLEER. There are 17 residues in the CDR3. J was trimmed by 2 bases and V by 0 bases; bases with no gene match: 9. The CDR3 sequence is CASSQDPWTGSQETQYF. CDR3 coding DNA: TGCGCCAGCAGCCAAGATCCTTGGACAGGATCTCAAGAGACCCAGTACTTC.

V usage is TRBV27 and J usage is TRBJ2-7; 8 nucleotides align to TRBD1. This CDR3 comprises 15 residues. The germline V gene encodes CDR1 MNHEY and CDR2 SMNVEV (reference sequence). J lost 2 bases, V lost 5 bases, and 8 bases had no gene match. The CDR3: CASSPDRVGAYEQYF. In nucleotides, the CDR3 is TGTGCCAGCAGTCCGGACAGGGTCGGGGCCTACGAGCAGTACTTC.

The chain uses TRBV5-1 and TRBJ1-4; D is ambiguous. Trimming cost V 0 bases and J 7 bases, with 16 bases left between them. This CDR3 region has 16 residues. The germline gives CDR1 SGHRS, CDR2 YFSETQ. CDR3 sequence reads: CASSLGGTGSREKLFF. In DNA form, the CDR3 reads TGCGCCAGCAGCTTGGGGGGAACGGGGTCGCGTGAAAAACTGTTTTTT.

The chain is built from TRBV1 and TRBJ2-3; TRBD2 reflects the table's D call only, with no check against the DNA. TRBV1 is a recognized pseudogene. There are 17 residues in the CDR3. The CDR3 protein is CTSSQDLDLAWYNTQYF. The DNA of the CDR3 is TGCACCAGCAGCCAAGATCTAGACTTAGCATGGTACAATACGCAGTATTTT.

The V and J genes are TRBV9 and TRBJ2-1; 11 bases match TRBD2. Per germline, CDR1 SGDLS and CDR2 YYNGEE. CDR3 length: 15 residues. The J segment lost 2 bases and the V segment lost 4 bases, leaving 2 bases of the junction unmatched. CDR3 amino acids: CASSLSGGAYNEQFF. CDR3 sequence (DNA): TGTGCCAGCAGCCTTAGCGGGGGGGCCTACAATGAGCAGTTCTTC.

J is TRBJ2-1 and V is TRBV5-4; 11 bases align to TRBD1. The J segment lost 7 bases and the V segment lost 5 bases, leaving 11 bases of the junction unmatched. Germline lookup yields CDR1 SGHNT and CDR2 YYREEE (reference sequence). The CDR3 has 16 residues. The CDR3 protein is CASSSPGQGVLNEQFF. The DNA of the CDR3 is TGTGCCAGCAGTTCCCCGGGACAGGGGGTCTTGAATGAGCAGTTCTTC.

The chain employs TRBV6-5 and TRBJ2-1; 8 nucleotides align to TRBD2. The CDR3 is 13 residues long. Trimming took 5 bases from V and 5 from J; bases not matched to a gene: 2. CDR1 MNHEY and CDR2 SVGAGI come from the germline V gene. The CDR3 DNA follows: TGTGCCAGCAGTCGTAGCGGGGACAATGAGCAGTTCTTC. Amino acids: CASSRSGDNEQFF.

V and J are TRBV20-1 and TRBJ2-3; 9 positions match TRBD2. Trimming cost V 3 bases and J 4 bases; bases outside gene matches: 5. The CDR3 runs to 14 residues. Germline V gene sequence: CDR1 DFQATT, CDR2 SNEGSKA (reference sequence). This CDR3 is CSASPLAGSDTQYF. As DNA, the CDR3 is TGCAGTGCTAGTCCCCTAGCGGGGTCAGATACGCAGTATTTT.

The chain recombines TRBV6-5 with TRBJ2-3, with TRBD1 identical over 10 bases. The ends lost 8 bases at V and 1 base at J; junction bases unmatched: 3. The length of the CDR3 is 14 residues. Germline CDR1 and CDR2: MNHEY and SVGAGI. The CDR3 DNA is TGTGCCAGCCGGGACAGGGGTGGCACAGATACGCAGTATTTT. As protein: CASRDRGGTDTQYF.

V gene TRBV19 combines with J gene TRBJ2-1, with 11 nucleotides matching TRBD2. Trimming cost V 4 bases and J 7 bases; bases outside gene matches: 6. The CDR3 runs 15 residues. Germline V gene data show CDR1 as LNHDA and CDR2 as SQIVND (reference sequence). This CDR3 is CASSTSGGPWNEQFF. The CDR3 DNA sequence: TGTGCCAGTAGTACTAGCGGGGGGCCGTGGAATGAGCAGTTCTTC.

In regard to this clone: Additional DNA sequences in this sample encode the identical CDR3. The J gene is TRBJ2-5, the V gene TRBV4-3, with 11 bases identical to TRBD2. Germline trimming cut 0 bases from V and 5 bases from J; bases unmatched to any gene: 2. The CDR3 loop spans 15 amino acids. Germline V CDR1 and CDR2: LGHNA, YSLEER. The CDR3 spells CASSQEASGGETQYF. The CDR3 nucleotides are TGCGCCAGCAGCCAAGAGGCTAGCGGGGGGGAGACCCAGTACTTC.

This clone appeared a few times. This chain joins TRBV9 and TRBJ2-5; 11 bases are a match to TRBD2. Germline-derived CDR1 and CDR2 are SGDLS and YYNGEE. Trimming removed 4 bases from V and 1 base from J; junction bases left unmatched: 6. The CDR3 loop spans 16 amino acids. CDR3: CASSSGLAGPQETQYF. DNA for the CDR3: TGTGCCAGCAGCTCAGGACTAGCGGGCCCCCAAGAGACCCAGTACTTC.

The chain uses TRBV7-8 and TRBJ2-5; 8 nucleotides agree with TRBD2. The trim removed 5 bases at V and 2 bases at J, leaving 7 bases unmatched. The germline gives CDR1 SGHVS, CDR2 FQNEAQ. The CDR3 runs 15 residues. CDR3 bases: TGTGCCAGCAGCCCCCGGGGGGGCAGGCAAGAGACCCAGTACTTC. Amino acids: CASSPRGGRQETQYF.

The genes are TRBV4-1 and TRBJ1-6; D is undetermined. CDR3 length: 15 residues. From germline, CDR1 is MGHRA and CDR2 YSYEKL. Between the trimmed V and J ends, which lost 2 bases and 7 bases, there was a span of 12 bases. CDR3 sequence: CASSQTFSTNSPLHF. As DNA, the CDR3 is TGCGCCAGCAGCCAAACATTTAGCACGAATTCACCCCTCCACTTT.

The rearrangement joins TRBV6-5 to TRBJ2-7; TRBD1 matches at 8 bases. Germline V gene data show CDR1 as MNHEY and CDR2 as SVGAGI. This CDR3 has 16 residues. V was pared by 0 bases and J by 3 bases, with 7 bases of the junction left unmatched. This chain's CDR3 is CASSYSVTGGYYEQYF. CDR3 coding DNA: TGTGCCAGCAGTTACTCGGTAACAGGGGGATACTACGAGCAGTACTTC.

The CDR3 here is CASSNRGGSNQPQHF. The CDR3 nucleotides read TGTGCCAGTAGCAACAGGGGGGGAAGCAATCAGCCCCAGCATTTT. The rearrangement joins TRBV19 to TRBJ1-5; 8 nucleotides match TRBD1. From germline, CDR1 is LNHDA and CDR2 SQIVND (reference sequence). This CDR3 is built from 15 residues. After removal of 6 bases from V and 1 base from J, the junction contained 5 bases not matched to a gene.

This clone has only one observation. The V and J genes are TRBV19 and TRBJ1-1, with D possibly being TRBD1 (5 bases). The CDR3 has 16 residues. Germline CDR1 reads LNHDA; CDR2 reads SQIVND (reference sequence). The ends were cut back, 1 base at V and 0 bases at J, with 12 bases in the middle. CDR3 nucleotides: TGTGCCAGTAGTATAGGGGGCAGACCGATGAACACTGAAGCTTTCTTT. Protein sequence: CASSIGGRPMNTEAFF.

The V gene is TRBV7-3, the J gene TRBJ1-1; tentative D call: TRBD1 (6 bases). Germline CDR1 SGHTA, CDR2 FQGTGA. CDR3 length: 14 amino acids. The ends were cut back, 7 bases at V and 5 bases at J, with 17 bases in the middle. In DNA, the CDR3 is TGTGCCAGCACCTCAAGTAGGGGGTTTACTGAAGCTTTCTTT. Translation: CASTSSRGFTEAFF.

This sequence joins TRBV28 and TRBJ2-7, with D perhaps matching TRBD2 (5 bases). The length of the CDR3 is 14 residues. V lost 8 bases to trimming and J lost 0 bases, with 14 bases between them. The germline CDR1 and CDR2 sequences are MDHEN and SYDVKM. The CDR3 spells CASLTQAGSYEQYF. The CDR3 DNA follows: TGTGCCAGCCTCACTCAGGCGGGCTCCTACGAGCAGTACTTC.

The rearrangement joins TRBV12-3 or TRBV12-4 to TRBJ1-2; tentative D call: TRBD1 (5 bases). This CDR3 is built from 13 residues. V shed 1 base and J shed 3 bases, with 6 bases lying between them. CDR3 loop: CASSLVTDYGYTF. CDR3 nucleotides: TGTGCCAGCAGTTTAGTGACAGACTATGGCTACACCTTC.

The CDR3 is CASSEAPLRGGTSTDTQYF. CDR3 bases: TGTGCCAGCAGTGAAGCGCCGTTGAGGGGGGGGACTAGCACAGATACGCAGTATTTT. The chain is built from TRBV6-1 and TRBJ2-3; possible D gene TRBD2, 7 bases. The CDR3 covers 19 residues. V lost 0 bases and J lost 0, with 19 bases in between. Germline-derived CDR1 and CDR2 are MNHNS and SASEGT.

This clone was detected once. V gene TRBV5-6 combines with J gene TRBJ1-4, with TRBD1 matching over 10 bases. After removal of 1 base from V and 8 bases from J, the junction contained 8 bases not matched to a gene. Germline CDR1 SGHDT, CDR2 YYEEEE. This CDR3 has 16 residues. This chain's CDR3 is CASSLRGTGEAEKLFF. The CDR3 DNA is TGTGCCAGCAGCTTGAGGGGGACAGGGGAAGCGGAAAAACTGTTTTTT.

The genes are TRBV18 and TRBJ2-7; D is perhaps TRBD2 (5 bases). Between the trimmed V and J ends, which lost 6 bases and 2 bases, there was a span of 17 bases. Germline-derived CDR1 and CDR2 are KGHSH and LQKENI. The CDR3 has 15 residues. CDR3 region: CASSSDTADPYEQYF. CDR3 coding DNA: TGTGCCAGCTCGTCCGACACAGCGGATCCCTACGAGCAGTACTTC.

The chain recombines TRBV18 with TRBJ2-7; the match to TRBD1 covers 9 bases. The ends lost 3 bases at V and 0 bases at J; junction bases unmatched: 12. Germline V gene data show CDR1 as KGHSH and CDR2 as LQKENI. The CDR3 loop spans 18 amino acids. Here the CDR3 reads CASSPRGQGFESSYEQYF. For the CDR3, the DNA is TGTGCCAGCTCACCCCGGGGACAGGGATTTGAGAGCTCCTACGAGCAGTACTTC.

This clone was counted between two and nine times. The gene calls are TRBV4-3 and TRBJ1-1; 9 nucleotides match TRBD1. The ends lost 3 bases at V and 0 bases at J; junction bases unmatched: 2. CDR1 LGHNA and CDR2 YSLEER come from the germline V gene. The CDR3 consists of 15 residues. The CDR3 region is CASSQGTGMNTEAFF. The DNA of the CDR3 is TGCGCCAGCAGCCAGGGGACAGGGATGAACACTGAAGCTTTCTTT.

The rearrangement joins TRBV3-1 (or the pseudogene TRBV3-2) to TRBJ2-5; D is ambiguous. Trimming left V 3 bases short and J 5 bases short, with 13 bases between. CDR1 LGHDT and CDR2 YNNKEL come from the germline V gene (reference sequence). The CDR3 runs to 14 residues. The CDR3: CASSHSGYEETQYF. The CDR3 DNA reads as TGTGCCAGCAGCCACTCCGGGTACGAGGAGACCCAGTACTTC.

The genes are TRBV12-2 and TRBJ1-5; no check of the table's D call, TRBD1, against the DNA was made. TRBV12-2 is labeled a pseudogene. The CDR3 has 18 residues. The CDR3 region has the DNA TGTGCAAGTCGCTTCAGCAGATTGGACAGACGGCGGGATCAGCCCCAGCATTTT. Its protein product is CASRFSRLDRRRDQPQHF.

This chain joins TRBV5-4 and TRBJ2-1; 7 bases align to TRBD2. Trimming at V came to 0 bases and at J to 5 bases, leaving 5 bases not matched to a gene. This CDR3 has 15 amino acids. Looked up from germline, CDR1 is SGHNT and CDR2 is YYREEE (reference sequence). The CDR3 region is CASSLGRAGNNEQFF. The DNA of the CDR3 is TGTGCCAGCAGCTTGGGCCGAGCGGGAAACAATGAGCAGTTCTTC.